This is a list of T cell receptor beta chains from one sample in a study of blood T cell repertoires in COVID-19. Sequenced by immunoSEQ multiplex PCR; TCRdb stores in-frame clones only, minus some. The table has just over 250,000 clones, around 90% seen once. Specimen: peripheral blood. Receptors were obtained from a person aged 18-35 years with COVID-19, enrolled during active disease. Both conserved end residues are part of each CDR3. The D gene is left open where the match is weak. Expanded clones get a size class; other rows say once, few or many, or leave the size out.

TRBJ2-2 TRBV24-1 13 NA NA CATSDQTRGELFF TGTGCCACCAGTGACCAGACAAGGGGGGAGCTGTTTTTT
TRBJ1-1 TRBV10-3 13 TRBD1 NA CATQGTENTEAFF TGTGCCACCCAGGGGACAGAGAACACTGAAGCTTTCTTT
TRBJ2-2 TRBV3-1/TRBV3-2 19 TRBD2 NA CASSQVPGLAGGPSGELFF TGTGCCAGCAGCCAAGTCCCGGGACTAGCGGGAGGGCCGTCCGGGGAGCTGTTTTTT
TRBJ2-5 TRBV9 16 NA NA CASSVGSGLMEETQYF TGTGCCAGCAGCGTAGGGAGCGGGCTGATGGAAGAGACCCAGTACTTC
TRBJ2-3 TRBV30 14 TRBD2 NA CAWGTSGSLDTQYF TGTGCCTGGGGGACTAGCGGGAGTTTGGATACGCAGTATTTT
TRBJ2-1 TRBV12-5 16 TRBD2 NA CASGSSGRGTYNEQFF TGTGCTAGTGGCTCTAGCGGGAGGGGAACCTACAATGAGCAGTTCTTC
TRBJ1-5 TRBV7-8 14 NA once CASSLGIQGGPQHF TGTGCCAGCAGCTTAGGTATCCAGGGTGGGCCCCAGCATTTT
TRBJ2-7 TRBV11-2 15 TRBD1 NA CASSLAQDRFYEQYF TGCGCCAGCAGCTTAGCTCAGGACAGGTTCTACGAGCAGTACTTC
TRBJ1-2 TRBV28 15 TRBD1 NA CASSLPGQGLYGYTF TGTGCCAGCAGTTTACCCGGACAGGGGCTTTATGGCTACACCTTC
TRBJ2-1 TRBV29-1 16 TRBD2 NA CSVEGASGPYYNEQFF TGCAGCGTTGAAGGGGCTAGCGGGCCTTATTACAATGAGCAGTTCTTC
TRBJ1-6 TRBV5-1 15 TRBD1 few CASSRDTGVNSPLHF TGCGCCAGCAGCCGAGATACAGGGGTAAATTCACCCCTCCACTTT
TRBJ2-1 TRBV9 14 TRBD2 NA CASSVGLAGDEQFF TGTGCCAGCAGCGTAGGTCTAGCGGGGGATGAGCAGTTCTTC